The source of this TCR beta chain is a study of breast tumors, draining lymph nodes, adjacent tissues. Whole-study results and caveats: Tumor T cell lymph node origin was a supported hypothesis, not proven. Tumors had less TCR diversity than lymph nodes, more than nontumor tissue. Luminal-like breast cancer showed significantly higher tumor–nontumor repertoire similarity than basal-like. Findings are consistent with lymph node origin and intratumoral expansion of most tumor T cells.

This clonotype was observed at least ten times. The target antigen is unknown. The lymph nodes were axillary draining lymph nodes from breast cancer patients. This CDR3 has 17 amino acids. After removal of 6 bases from V and 4 bases from J, the junction contained 13 bases not matched to a gene. CDR1 MNHNS and CDR2 SASEGT come from the germline V gene. TCRdb processed the multiplex PCR reads anew with MiXCR; each CDR3 protein has one entry. Altogether 85,000 to 130,000 distinct CDR3 sequences are present, around 20% being singletons, with the ten largest covering around 1.3%. The receptor comes from a female donor with breast cancer. Some clones in this sample may be carry-over from other donors' samples. The sequenced sample consisted of axillary lymph node tissue. This rearrangement joins TRBV6-1 to TRBJ1-2; 11 bases are a match to TRBD1. CDR3 protein: CASSPRTGGVFGYGYTF. Written as DNA, the CDR3 is TGTGCCAGCAGCCCCCGGACAGGGGGCGTTTTTGGCTATGGCTACACCTTC.